The clone carrying this TCR beta chain was seen more than once but under ten times. Its target is not known. The source of the sample is a study of cytomegalovirus exposure and HLA in healthy donors. General study results and limits: TCR beta V segments were, for the most part, productive about 87% or about 30% of the time in an earlier analysis. Later, an analysis showed that TCR beta chains associated with HLA were more clonally expanded than others that were equally common. Later on, a genetic analysis was performed. It linked a missense variant in DCLRE1C with V- and J-gene trimming of TCR beta. A highly shared variant cluster was judged a likely technical artifact.

Vbeta (60) and Jbeta (13) primers were used in the PCR. Only in-frame clones appear in the TCRdb table, and some are missing; sequencing was by immunoSEQ multiplex PCR. The sample contains under 200,000 clones, roughly an eighth of which appear only once. Germline V CDR1 and CDR2: SQVTM, ANQGSEA. Trimming at V came to 5 bases and at J to 5 bases, leaving 5 bases not matched to a gene. This CDR3 is 13 amino acids long. The sample was PBMCs. The chain is built from TRBV29-1 and TRBJ2-2; 7 nucleotides match TRBD1. The source of this sequence is a man aged 50-59 years in good health and CMV-seropositive. DNA for the CDR3: TGCAGCGTTTGGGACAGTGGAACCGGGGAGCTGTTTTTT. This codes for CSVWDSGTGELFF.